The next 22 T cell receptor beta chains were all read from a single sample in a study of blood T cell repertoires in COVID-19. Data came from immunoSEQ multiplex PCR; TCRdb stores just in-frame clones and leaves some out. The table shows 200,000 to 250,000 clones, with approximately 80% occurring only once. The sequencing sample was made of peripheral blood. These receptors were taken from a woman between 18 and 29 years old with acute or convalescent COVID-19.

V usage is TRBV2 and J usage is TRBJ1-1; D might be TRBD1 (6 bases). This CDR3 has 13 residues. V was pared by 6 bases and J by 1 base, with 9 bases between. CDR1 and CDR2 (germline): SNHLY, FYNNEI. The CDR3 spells CASSKQGNTEAFF. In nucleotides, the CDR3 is TGTGCCAGCAGCAAACAGGGGAACACTGAAGCTTTCTTT.

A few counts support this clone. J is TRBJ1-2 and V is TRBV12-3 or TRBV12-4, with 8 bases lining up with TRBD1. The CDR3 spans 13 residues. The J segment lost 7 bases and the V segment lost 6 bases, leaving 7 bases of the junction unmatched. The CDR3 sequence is CASRRGQGSGYTF. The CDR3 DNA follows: TGTGCCAGCAGAAGAGGACAGGGCTCTGGCTACACCTTC.

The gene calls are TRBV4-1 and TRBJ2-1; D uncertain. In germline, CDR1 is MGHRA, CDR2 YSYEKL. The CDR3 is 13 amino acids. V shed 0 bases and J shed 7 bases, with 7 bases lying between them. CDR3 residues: CASSQESGNEQFF. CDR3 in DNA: TGCGCCAGCAGCCAAGAGTCCGGGAATGAGCAGTTCTTC.

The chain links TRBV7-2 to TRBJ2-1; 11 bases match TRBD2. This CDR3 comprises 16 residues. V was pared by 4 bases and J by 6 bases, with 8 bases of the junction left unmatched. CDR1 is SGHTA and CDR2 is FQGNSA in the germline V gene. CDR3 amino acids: CASSSLAGGLGNEQFF. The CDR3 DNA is TGTGCCAGCAGCTCCTTAGCGGGAGGGCTTGGCAATGAGCAGTTCTTC.

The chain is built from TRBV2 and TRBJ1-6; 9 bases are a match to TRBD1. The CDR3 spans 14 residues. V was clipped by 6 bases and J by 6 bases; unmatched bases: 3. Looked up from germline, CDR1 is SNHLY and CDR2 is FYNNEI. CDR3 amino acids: CASRDRGGNSPLHF. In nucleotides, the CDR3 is TGTGCCAGCAGGGACAGGGGTGGTAATTCACCCCTCCACTTT. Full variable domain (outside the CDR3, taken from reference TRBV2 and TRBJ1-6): EPEVTQTPSHQVTQMGQEVILRCVPISNHLYFYWYRQILGQKVEFLVSFYNNEISEKSEIFDDQFSVERPDGSNFTLKIRSTKLEDSAMYFCASRDRGGNSPLHFGNGTRLTVT.

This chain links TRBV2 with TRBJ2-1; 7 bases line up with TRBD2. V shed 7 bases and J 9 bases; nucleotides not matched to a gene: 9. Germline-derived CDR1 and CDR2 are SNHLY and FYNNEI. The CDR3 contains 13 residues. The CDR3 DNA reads TGTGCCAGCAAGGTGGGAGGGCCCGGTGAGCAGTTCTTC. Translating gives CASKVGGPGEQFF.

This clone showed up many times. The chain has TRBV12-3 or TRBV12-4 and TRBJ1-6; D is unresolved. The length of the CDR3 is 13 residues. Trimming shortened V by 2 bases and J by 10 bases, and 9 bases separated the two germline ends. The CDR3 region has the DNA TGTGCCAGCAGTTTACTCCCCGTATCACCCCTCCACTTT. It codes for CASSLLPVSPLHF.

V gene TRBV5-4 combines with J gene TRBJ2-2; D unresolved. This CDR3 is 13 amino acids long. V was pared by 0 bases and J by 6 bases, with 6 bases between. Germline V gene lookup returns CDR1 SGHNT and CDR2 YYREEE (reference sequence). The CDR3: CASSLGEAGELFF. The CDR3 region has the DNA TGTGCCAGCAGCTTGGGTGAGGCCGGGGAGCTGTTTTTT.

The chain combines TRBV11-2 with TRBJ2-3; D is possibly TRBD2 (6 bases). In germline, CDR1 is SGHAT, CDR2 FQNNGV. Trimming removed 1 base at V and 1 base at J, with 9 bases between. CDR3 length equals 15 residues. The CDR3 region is CASSLGGGGTDTQYF. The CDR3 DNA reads TGTGCCAGCAGCTTAGGGGGCGGGGGCACAGATACGCAGTATTTT.

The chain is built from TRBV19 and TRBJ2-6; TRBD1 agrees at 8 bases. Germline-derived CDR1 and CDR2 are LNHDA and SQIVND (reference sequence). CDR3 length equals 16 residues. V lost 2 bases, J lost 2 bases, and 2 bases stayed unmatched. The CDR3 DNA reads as TGTGCCAGTAGTATACAGGGGGCGGCTGGGGCCAACGTCCTGACTTTC. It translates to CASSIQGAAGANVLTF.

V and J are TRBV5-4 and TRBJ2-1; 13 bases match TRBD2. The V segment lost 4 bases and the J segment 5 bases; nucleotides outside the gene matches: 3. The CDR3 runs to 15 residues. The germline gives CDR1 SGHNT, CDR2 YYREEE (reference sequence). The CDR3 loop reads CASSLTSGRNNEQFF. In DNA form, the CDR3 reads TGTGCCAGCAGCCTGACTAGCGGGAGGAACAATGAGCAGTTCTTC. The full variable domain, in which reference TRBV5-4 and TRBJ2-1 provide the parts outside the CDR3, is ETGVTQSPTHLIKTRGQQVTLRCSSQSGHNTVSWYQQALGQGPQFIFQYYREEENGRGNFPPRFSGLQFPNYSSELNVNALELDDSALYLCASSLTSGRNNEQFFGPGTRLTVL.

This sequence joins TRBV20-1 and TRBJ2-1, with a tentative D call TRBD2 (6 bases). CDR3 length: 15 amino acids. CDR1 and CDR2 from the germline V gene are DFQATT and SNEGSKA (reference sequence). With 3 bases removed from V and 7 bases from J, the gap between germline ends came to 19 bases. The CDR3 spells CSASGAREGANEQFF. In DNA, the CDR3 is TGCAGTGCTAGTGGGGCGCGGGAAGGGGCTAATGAGCAGTTCTTC.

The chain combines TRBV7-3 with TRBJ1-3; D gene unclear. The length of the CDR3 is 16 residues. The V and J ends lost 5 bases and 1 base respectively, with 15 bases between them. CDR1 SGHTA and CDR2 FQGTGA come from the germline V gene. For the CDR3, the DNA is TGTGCCAGCAGCAACCCGTGGAGGGAATCTGGAAACACCATATATTTT. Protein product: CASSNPWRESGNTIYF.

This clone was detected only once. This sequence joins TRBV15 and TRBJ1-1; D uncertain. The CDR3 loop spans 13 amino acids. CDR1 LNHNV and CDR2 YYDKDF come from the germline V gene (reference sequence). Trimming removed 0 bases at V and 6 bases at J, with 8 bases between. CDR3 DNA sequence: TGTGCCACCAGCAGAGATTTCGGTTCTGAAGCTTTCTTT. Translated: CATSRDFGSEAFF.

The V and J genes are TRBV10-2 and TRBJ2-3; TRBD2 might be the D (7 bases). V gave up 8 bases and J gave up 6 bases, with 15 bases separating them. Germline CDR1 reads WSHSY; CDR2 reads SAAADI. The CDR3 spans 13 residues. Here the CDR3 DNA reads TGCGCCAGCCGCCTAGGGGGGGGCGATACGCAGTATTTT. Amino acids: CASRLGGGDTQYF.

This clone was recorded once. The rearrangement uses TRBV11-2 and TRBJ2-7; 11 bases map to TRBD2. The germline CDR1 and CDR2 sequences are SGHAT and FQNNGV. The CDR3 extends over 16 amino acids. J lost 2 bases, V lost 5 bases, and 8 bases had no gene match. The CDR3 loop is CASSQQTSGIPYEQYF. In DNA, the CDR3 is TGTGCCAGCAGCCAACAGACTAGCGGGATCCCCTACGAGCAGTACTTC.

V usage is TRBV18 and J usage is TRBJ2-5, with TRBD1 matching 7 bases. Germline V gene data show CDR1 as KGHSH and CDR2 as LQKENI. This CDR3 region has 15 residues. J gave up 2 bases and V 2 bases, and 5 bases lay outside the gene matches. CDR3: CASSPNRGDQETQYF. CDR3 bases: TGTGCCAGCTCACCAAACAGGGGCGATCAAGAGACCCAGTACTTC. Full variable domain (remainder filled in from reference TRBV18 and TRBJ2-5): NAGVMQNPRHLVRRRGQEARLRCSPMKGHSHVYWYRQLPEEGLKFMVYLQKENIIDESGMPKERFSAEFPKEGPSILRIQQVVRGDSAAYFCASSPNRGDQETQYFGPGTRLLVL.

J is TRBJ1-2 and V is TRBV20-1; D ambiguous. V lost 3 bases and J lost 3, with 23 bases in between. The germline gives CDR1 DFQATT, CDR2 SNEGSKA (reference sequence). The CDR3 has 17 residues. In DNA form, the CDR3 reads TGCAGTGCTAGTAGAGTCATGGCGGGGAATAGCGACTATGGCTACACCTTC. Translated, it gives CSASRVMAGNSDYGYTF.

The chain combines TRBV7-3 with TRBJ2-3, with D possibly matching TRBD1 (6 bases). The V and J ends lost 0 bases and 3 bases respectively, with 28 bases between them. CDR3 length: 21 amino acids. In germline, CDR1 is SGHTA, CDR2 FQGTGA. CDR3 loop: CASSLTHSGWGLTSRTDTQYF. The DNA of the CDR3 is TGTGCCAGCAGCTTAACGCACTCAGGTTGGGGGCTCACCTCGCGGACAGATACGCAGTATTTT.

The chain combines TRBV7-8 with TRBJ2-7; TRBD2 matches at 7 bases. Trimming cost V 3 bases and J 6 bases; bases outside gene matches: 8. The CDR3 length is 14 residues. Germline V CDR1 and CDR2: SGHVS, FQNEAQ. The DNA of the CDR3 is TGTGCCAGCAGCTTGGGGACTATTCGGTTCGAGCAGTACTTC. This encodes CASSLGTIRFEQYF. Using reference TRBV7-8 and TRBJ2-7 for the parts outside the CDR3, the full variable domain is GAGVSQSPRYKVAKRGQDVALRCDPISGHVSLFWYQQALGQGPEFLTYFQNEAQLDKSGLPSDRFFAERPEGSVSTLKIQRTQQEDSAVYLCASSLGTIRFEQYFGPGTRLTVT.

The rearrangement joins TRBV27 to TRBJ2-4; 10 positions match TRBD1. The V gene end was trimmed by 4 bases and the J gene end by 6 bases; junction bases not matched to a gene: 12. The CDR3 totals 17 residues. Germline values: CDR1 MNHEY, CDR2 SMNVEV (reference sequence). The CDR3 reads CASSSIPDRGHANIQYF. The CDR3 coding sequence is TGTGCCAGCAGTTCTATACCCGACAGGGGGCATGCAAACATTCAGTACTTC.

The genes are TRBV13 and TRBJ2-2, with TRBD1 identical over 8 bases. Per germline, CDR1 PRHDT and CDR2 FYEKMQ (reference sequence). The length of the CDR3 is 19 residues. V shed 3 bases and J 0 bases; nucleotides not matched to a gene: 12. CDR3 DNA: TGTGCCAGCAGCTTCGTTCCGGGACAGGAAAACGCGAACACCGGGGAGCTGTTTTTT. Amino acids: CASSFVPGQENANTGELFF.